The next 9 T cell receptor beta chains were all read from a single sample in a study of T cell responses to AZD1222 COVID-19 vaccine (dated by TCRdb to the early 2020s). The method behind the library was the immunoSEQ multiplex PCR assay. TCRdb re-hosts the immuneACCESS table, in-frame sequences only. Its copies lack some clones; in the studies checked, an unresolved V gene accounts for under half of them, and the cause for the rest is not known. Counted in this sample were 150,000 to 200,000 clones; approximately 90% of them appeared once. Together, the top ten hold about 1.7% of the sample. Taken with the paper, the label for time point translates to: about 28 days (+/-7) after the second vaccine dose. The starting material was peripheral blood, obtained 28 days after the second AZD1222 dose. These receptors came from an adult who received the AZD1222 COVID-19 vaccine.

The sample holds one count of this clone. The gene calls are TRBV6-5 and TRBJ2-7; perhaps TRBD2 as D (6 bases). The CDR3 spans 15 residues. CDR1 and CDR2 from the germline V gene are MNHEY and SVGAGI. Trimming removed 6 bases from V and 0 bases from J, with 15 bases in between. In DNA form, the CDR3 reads TGTGCCAGCAGCCCCGGGACTTCATACTCCTACGAGCAGTACTTC. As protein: CASSPGTSYSYEQYF.

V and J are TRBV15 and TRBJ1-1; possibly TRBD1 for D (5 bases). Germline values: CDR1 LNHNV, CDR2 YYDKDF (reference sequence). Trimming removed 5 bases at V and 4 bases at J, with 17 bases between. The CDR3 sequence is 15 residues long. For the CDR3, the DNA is TGTGCCACCAGCTGGATTATTAGCGACAGCACTGAAGCTTTCTTT. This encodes CATSWIISDSTEAFF.

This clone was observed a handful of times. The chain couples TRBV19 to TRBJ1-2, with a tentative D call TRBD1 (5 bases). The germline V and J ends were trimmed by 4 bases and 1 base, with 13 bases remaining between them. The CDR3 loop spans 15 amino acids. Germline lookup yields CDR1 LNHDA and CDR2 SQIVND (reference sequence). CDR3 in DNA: TGTGCCAGTAGTAACCTCGGCGGGGGTAACTATGGCTACACCTTC. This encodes CASSNLGGGNYGYTF.

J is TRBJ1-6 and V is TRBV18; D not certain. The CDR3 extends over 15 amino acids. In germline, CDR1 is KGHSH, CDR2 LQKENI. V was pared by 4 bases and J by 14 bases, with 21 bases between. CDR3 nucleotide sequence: TGTGCCAGCTCACGTGCCGGGCAACCTGAGATATCCCTCCACTTT. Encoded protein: CASSRAGQPEISLHF.

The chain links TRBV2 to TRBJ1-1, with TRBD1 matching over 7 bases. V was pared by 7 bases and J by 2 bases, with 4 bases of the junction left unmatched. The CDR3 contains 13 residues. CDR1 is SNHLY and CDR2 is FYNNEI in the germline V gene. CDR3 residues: CASIGDSNTEAFF. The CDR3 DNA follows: TGTGCCAGCATCGGGGACAGCAACACTGAAGCTTTCTTT.

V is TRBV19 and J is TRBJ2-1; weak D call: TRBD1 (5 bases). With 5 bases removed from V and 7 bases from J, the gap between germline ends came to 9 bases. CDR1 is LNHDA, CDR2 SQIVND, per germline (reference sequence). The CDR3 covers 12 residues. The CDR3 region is CASSPQGNEQFF. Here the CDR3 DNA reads TGTGCCAGTAGTCCTCAGGGTAATGAGCAGTTCTTC.

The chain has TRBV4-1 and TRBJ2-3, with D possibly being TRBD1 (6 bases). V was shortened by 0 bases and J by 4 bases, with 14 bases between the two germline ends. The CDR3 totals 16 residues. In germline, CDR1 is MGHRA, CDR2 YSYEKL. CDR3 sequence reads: CASSQERGGAADTQYF. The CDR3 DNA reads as TGCGCCAGCAGCCAAGAAAGAGGGGGAGCGGCAGATACGCAGTATTTT.

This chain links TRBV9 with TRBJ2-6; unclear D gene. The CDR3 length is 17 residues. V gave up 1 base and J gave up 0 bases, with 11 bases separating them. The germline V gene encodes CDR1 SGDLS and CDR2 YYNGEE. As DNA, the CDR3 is TGTGCCAGCAGCGTACGGAAAATGAACTCTGGGGCCAACGTCCTGACTTTC. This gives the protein CASSVRKMNSGANVLTF.

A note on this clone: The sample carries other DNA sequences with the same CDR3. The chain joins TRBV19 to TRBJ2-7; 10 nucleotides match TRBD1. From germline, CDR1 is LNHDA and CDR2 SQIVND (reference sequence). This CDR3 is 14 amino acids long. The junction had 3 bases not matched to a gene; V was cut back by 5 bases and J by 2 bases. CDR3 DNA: TGTGCCAGTAGTCTAGGACAGGGGGCCTACGAGCAGTACTTC. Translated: CASSLGQGAYEQYF.